The present entry profiles one TCR beta chain with its context. It was with random hexamers that about 0.45 to 1 ug RNA was reverse transcribed. TCRdb analysed the immunoSEQ multiplex PCR reads with MiXCR anew, one entry per CDR3 protein. The sample yields 90,000 to 150,000 distinct CDR3 sequences, 90% to 95% seen once. Sequencing of TCR beta was undertaken in CD8+ and CD4+ T cells derived from blood. TEMRA cells were enriched by FACS, and CD4+ and CD8+ T cells were negatively isolated. The length of the CDR3 is 15 residues. Germline assignment: CDR1 SEHNR and CDR2 FQNEAQ (reference sequence). Trimming removed 6 bases at V and 8 bases at J, with 20 bases between. This sample is part of a study of CD8 T cells in Susac syndrome.

The sample taken for sequencing was CD4+ T cells from PBMCs. The chain is built from TRBV7-9 and TRBJ2-1, with D perhaps TRBD2 (6 bases). The TCR sequence derives from a human donor in good health. The CDR3 spells CASRDGRRAWDEQFF. The CDR3 coding sequence is TGTGCCAGCAGAGACGGAAGGAGGGCCTGGGATGAGCAGTTCTTC.